This T cell receptor beta chain was retrieved from a study of blood T cell repertoires in COVID-19. Study overall: Material from acute and convalescent COVID-19 was sourced from the United States, Italy and Spain. In each case, the material was cDNA or gDNA derived from T cells, B-cell-depleted T cells, or PBMCs.

The CDR3 loop spans 13 amino acids. Trimming pared 6 bases from V and 3 bases from J, leaving 12 bases between. Germline values: CDR1 WNHNN, CDR2 SYGVQD (reference sequence). Methods used by the authors: Nucleated cell counts were estimated from reference gene primer amplification. Profiling relied on immunoSEQ multiplex PCR, and the TCRdb table lists in-frame clones only, not all of them. V, J and clone size were drawn from that table, and D and trimming were deduced from the DNA. This table has about 52,000 clones, about 90% appearing once. The sequenced material came from peripheral blood. The TCR was taken from a man in his fifties or sixties with active COVID-19. This rearrangement joins TRBV10-1 to TRBJ2-7, with D perhaps TRBD2 (6 bases). The CDR3 sequence is CASSSGTLYEQYF. Written as DNA, the CDR3 is TGCGCCAGCAGCTCCGGGACTCTCTACGAGCAGTACTTC.